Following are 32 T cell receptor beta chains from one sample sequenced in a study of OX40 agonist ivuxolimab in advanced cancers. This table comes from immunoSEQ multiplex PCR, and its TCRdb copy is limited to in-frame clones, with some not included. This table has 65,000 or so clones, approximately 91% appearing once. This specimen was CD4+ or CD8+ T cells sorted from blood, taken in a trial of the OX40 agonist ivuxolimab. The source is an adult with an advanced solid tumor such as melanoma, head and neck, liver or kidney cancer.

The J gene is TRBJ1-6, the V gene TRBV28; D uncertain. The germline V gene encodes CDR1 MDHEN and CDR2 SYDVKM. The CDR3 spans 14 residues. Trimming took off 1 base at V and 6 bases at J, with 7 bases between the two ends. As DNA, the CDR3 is TGTGCCAGCAGTTTATTACCCCCTAATTCACCCCTCCACTTT. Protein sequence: CASSLLPPNSPLHF.

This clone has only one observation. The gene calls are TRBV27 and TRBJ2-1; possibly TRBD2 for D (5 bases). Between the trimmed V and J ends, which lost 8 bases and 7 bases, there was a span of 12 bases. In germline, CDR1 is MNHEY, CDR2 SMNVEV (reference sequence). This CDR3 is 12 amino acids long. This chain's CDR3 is CASEGSVNEQFF. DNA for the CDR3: TGTGCCAGCGAAGGTAGCGTGAATGAGCAGTTCTTC.

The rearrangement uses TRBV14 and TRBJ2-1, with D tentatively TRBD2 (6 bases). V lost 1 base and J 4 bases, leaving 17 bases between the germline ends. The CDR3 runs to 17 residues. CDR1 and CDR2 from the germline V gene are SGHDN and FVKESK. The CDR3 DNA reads TGTGCCAGCAGCCAAGTATTCTCCGCGGGAAGGTACAATGAGCAGTTCTTC. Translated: CASSQVFSAGRYNEQFF. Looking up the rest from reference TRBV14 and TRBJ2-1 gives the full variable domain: EAGVTQFPSHSVIEKGQTVTLRCDPISGHDNLYWYRRVMGKEIKFLLHFVKESKQDESGMPNNRFLAERTGGTYSTLKVQPAELEDSGVYFCASSQVFSAGRYNEQFFGPGTRLTVL.

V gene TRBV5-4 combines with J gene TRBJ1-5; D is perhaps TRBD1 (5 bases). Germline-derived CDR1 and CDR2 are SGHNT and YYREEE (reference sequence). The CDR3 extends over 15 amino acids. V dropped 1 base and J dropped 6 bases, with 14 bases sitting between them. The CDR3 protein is CASSLKMGDGQPQHF. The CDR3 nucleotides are TGTGCCAGCAGCTTGAAAATGGGGGACGGTCAGCCCCAGCATTTT. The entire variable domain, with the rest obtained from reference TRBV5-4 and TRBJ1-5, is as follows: ETGVTQSPTHLIKTRGQQVTLRCSSQSGHNTVSWYQQALGQGPQFIFQYYREEENGRGNFPPRFSGLQFPNYSSELNVNALELDDSALYLCASSLKMGDGQPQHFGDGTRLSIL.

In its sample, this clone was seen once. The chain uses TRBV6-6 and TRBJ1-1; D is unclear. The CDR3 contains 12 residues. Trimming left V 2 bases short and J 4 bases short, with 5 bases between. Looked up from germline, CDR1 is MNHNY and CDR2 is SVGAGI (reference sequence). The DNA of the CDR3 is TGTGCCAGCAGTTACGGTGGCACTGAAGCTTTCTTT. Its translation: CASSYGGTEAFF.

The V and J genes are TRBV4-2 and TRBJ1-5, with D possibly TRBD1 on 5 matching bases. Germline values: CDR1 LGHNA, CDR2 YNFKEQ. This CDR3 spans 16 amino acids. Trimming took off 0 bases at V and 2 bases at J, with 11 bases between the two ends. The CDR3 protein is CASSQEGDEGNQPQHF. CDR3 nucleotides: TGTGCCAGCAGCCAAGAAGGGGATGAGGGCAATCAGCCCCAGCATTTT.

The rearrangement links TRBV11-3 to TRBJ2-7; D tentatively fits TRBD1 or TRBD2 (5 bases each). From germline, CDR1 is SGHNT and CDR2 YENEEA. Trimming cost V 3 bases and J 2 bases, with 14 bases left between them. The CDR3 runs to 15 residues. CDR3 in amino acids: CASSFSSGPTYEQYF. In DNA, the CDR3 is TGTGCCAGCAGCTTTAGTTCGGGACCTACCTACGAGCAGTACTTC.

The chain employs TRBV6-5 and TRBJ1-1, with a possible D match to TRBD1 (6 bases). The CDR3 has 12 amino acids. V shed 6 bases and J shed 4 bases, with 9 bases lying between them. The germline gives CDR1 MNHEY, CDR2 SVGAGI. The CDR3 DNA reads TGTGCCAGCAGCCTCAGGGGCACTGAAGCTTTCTTT. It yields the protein CASSLRGTEAFF.

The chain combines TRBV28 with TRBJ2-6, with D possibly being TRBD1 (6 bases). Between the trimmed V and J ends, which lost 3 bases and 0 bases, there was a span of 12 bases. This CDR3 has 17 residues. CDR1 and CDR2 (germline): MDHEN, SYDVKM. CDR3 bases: TGTGCCAGCAGTTTTGATAGAGGGGGCTCTGGGGCCAACGTCCTGACTTTC. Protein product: CASSFDRGGSGANVLTF.

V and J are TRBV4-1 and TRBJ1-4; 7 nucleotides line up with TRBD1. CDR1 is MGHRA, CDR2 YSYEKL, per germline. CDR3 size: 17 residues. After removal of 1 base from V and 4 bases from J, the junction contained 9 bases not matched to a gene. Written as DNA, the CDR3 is TGCGCCAGCAGCCAAGGAACCCTACGACAGGGTAATGAAAAACTGTTTTTT. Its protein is CASSQGTLRQGNEKLFF.

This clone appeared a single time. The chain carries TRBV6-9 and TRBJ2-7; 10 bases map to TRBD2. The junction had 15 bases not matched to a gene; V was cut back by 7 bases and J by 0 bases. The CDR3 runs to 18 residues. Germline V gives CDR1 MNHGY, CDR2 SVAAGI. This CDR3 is CASTDNGLAGVPSYEQYF. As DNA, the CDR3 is TGTGCCAGCACCGATAATGGGCTAGCGGGAGTCCCCTCCTACGAGCAGTACTTC.

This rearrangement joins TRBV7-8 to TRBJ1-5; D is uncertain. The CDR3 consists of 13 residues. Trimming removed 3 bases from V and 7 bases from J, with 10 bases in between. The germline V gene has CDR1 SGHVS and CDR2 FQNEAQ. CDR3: CASSFQDGQPQHF. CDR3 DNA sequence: TGTGCCAGCAGCTTCCAGGATGGGCAGCCCCAGCATTTT. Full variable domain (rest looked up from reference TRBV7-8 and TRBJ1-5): GAGVSQSPRYKVAKRGQDVALRCDPISGHVSLFWYQQALGQGPEFLTYFQNEAQLDKSGLPSDRFFAERPEGSVSTLKIQRTQQEDSAVYLCASSFQDGQPQHFGDGTRLSIL.

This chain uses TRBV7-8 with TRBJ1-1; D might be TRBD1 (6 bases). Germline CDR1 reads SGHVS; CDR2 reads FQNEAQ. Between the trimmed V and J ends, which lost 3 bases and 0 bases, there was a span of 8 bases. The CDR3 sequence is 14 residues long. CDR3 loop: CASSFGTLNTEAFF. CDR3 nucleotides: TGTGCCAGCAGCTTTGGGACATTGAACACTGAAGCTTTCTTT.

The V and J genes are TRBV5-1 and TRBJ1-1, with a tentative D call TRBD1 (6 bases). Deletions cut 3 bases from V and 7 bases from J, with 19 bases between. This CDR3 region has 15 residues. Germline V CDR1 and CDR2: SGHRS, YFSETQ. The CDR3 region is CASSYDEHKGGEAFF. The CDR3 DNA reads TGCGCCAGCAGCTACGACGAACACAAGGGGGGTGAAGCTTTCTTT.

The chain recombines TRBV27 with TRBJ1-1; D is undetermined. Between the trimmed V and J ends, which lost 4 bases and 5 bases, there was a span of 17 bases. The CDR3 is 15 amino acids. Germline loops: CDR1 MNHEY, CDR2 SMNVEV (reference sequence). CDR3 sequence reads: CASSSQEIPRTEAFF. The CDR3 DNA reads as TGTGCCAGCAGTTCCCAGGAGATACCTAGGACTGAAGCTTTCTTT.

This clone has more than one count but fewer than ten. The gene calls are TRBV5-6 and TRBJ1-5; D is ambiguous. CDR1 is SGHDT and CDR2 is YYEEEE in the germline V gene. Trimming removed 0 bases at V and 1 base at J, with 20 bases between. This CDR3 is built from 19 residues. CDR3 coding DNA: TGTGCCAGCAGCTTGGGGGATGGTCATGGGGTTGGAAGCAATCAGCCCCAGCATTTT. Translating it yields CASSLGDGHGVGSNQPQHF. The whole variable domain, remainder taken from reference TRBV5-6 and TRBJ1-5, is DAGVTQSPTHLIKTRGQQVTLRCSPKSGHDTVSWYQQALGQGPQFIFQYYEEEERQRGNFPDRFSGHQFPNYSSELNVNALLLGDSALYLCASSLGDGHGVGSNQPQHFGDGTRLSIL.

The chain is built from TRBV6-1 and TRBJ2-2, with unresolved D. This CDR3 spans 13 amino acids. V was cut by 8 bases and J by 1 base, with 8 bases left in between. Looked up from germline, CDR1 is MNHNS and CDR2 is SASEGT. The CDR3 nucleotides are TGTGCCAGCGCCATGGGGAACACCGGGGAGCTGTTTTTT. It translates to CASAMGNTGELFF.

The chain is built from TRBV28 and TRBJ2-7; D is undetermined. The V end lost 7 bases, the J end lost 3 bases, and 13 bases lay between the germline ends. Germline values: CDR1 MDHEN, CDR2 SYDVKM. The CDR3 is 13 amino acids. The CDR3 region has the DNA TGTGCCAGCAACCACGGCACGATCTACGAGCAGTACTTC. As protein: CASNHGTIYEQYF.

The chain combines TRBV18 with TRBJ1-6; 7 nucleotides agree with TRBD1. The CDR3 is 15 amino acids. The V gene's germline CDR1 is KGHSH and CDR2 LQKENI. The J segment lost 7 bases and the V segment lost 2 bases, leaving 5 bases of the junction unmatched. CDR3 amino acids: CASSPNTGENSPLHF. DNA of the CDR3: TGTGCCAGCTCACCAAACACAGGGGAGAATTCACCCCTCCACTTT.

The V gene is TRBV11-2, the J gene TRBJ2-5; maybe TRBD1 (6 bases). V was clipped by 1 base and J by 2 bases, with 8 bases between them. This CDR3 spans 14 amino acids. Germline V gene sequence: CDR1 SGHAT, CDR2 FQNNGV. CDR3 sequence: CASSLGTAQETQYF. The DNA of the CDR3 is TGTGCCAGCAGCTTAGGGACAGCACAAGAGACCCAGTACTTC.

CDR3 amino acids: CASSFSPGQALSVYGYTF. The CDR3 nucleotides are TGTGCCAGCAGTTTTTCGCCGGGACAGGCGCTTTCTGTCTATGGCTACACCTTC. The gene calls are TRBV28 and TRBJ1-2; TRBD1 agrees at 8 bases. The germline gives CDR1 MDHEN, CDR2 SYDVKM. V gave up 3 bases and J gave up 4 bases; unmatched junction bases: 16. The CDR3 is made up of 18 amino acids.

The CDR3 region is CASVRGADTGELFF. In DNA, the CDR3 is TGTGCCAGCGTAAGGGGGGCGGACACCGGGGAGCTGTTTTTT. This rearrangement joins TRBV28 to TRBJ2-2; D might be TRBD1 or TRBD2, each matching 6 bases. CDR1 is MDHEN and CDR2 is SYDVKM in the germline V gene. The length of the CDR3 is 14 residues. The ends were cut back, 8 bases at V and 3 bases at J, with 13 bases in the middle.

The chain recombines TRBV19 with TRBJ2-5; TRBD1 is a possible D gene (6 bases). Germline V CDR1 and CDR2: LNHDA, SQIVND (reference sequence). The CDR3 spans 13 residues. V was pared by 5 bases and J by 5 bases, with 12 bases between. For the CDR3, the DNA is TGTGCCAGTAGTGATGAACAGGGTGAGACCCAGTACTTC. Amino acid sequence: CASSDEQGETQYF. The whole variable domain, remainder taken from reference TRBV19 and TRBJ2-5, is DGGITQSPKYLFRKEGQNVTLSCEQNLNHDAMYWYRQDPGQGLRLIYYSQIVNDFQKGDIAEGYSVSREKKESFPLTVTSAQKNPTAFYLCASSDEQGETQYFGPGTRLLVL.

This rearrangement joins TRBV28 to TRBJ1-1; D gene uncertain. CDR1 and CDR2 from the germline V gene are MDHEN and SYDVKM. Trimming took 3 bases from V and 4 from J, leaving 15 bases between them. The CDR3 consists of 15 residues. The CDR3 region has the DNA TGTGCCAGCAGTTTTTTTATCTCGGGAAGCACTGAAGCTTTCTTT. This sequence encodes CASSFFISGSTEAFF.

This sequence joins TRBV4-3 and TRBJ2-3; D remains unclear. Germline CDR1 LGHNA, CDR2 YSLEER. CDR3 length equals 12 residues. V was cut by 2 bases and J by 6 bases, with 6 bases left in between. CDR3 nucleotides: TGCGCCAGCAGCCAACAAAGGGATACGCAGTATTTT. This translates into CASSQQRDTQYF.

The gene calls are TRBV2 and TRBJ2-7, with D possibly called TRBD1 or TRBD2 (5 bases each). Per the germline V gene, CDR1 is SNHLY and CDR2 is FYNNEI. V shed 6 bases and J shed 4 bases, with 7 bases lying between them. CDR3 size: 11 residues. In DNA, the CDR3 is TGTGCCAGCAGCAGGGAGTACGAGCAGTACTTC. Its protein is CASSREYEQYF.

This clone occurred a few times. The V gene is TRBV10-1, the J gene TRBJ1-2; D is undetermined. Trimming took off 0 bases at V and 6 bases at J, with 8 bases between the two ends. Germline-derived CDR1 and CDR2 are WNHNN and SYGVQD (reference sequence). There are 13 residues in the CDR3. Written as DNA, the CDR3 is TGCGCCAGCAGTGAGTCAGGGAGGGATGGCTACACCTTC. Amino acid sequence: CASSESGRDGYTF.

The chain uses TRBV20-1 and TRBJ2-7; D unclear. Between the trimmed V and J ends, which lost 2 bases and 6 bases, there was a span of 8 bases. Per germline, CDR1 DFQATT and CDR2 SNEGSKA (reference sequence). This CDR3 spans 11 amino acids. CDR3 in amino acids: CSARFPGEQYF. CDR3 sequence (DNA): TGCAGTGCTAGATTCCCGGGCGAGCAGTACTTC.

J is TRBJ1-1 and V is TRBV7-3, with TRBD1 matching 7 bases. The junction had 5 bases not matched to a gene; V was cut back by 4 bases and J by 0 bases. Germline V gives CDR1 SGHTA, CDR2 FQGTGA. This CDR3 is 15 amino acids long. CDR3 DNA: TGTGCCAGCAGCTCCCGGACAGGCATGAACACTGAAGCTTTCTTT. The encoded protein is CASSSRTGMNTEAFF.

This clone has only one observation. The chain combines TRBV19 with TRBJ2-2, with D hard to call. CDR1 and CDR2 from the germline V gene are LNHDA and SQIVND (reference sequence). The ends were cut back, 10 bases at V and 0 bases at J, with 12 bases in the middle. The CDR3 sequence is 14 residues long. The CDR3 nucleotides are TGTGCCACTCCAAAGTCAACGAACACCGGGGAGCTGTTTTTT. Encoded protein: CATPKSTNTGELFF.

As DNA, the CDR3 is TGTGCCAGCAGTTACCCGGGACACCCGCCCAAAAAGCAGTATTTT. Translated, it gives CASSYPGHPPKKQYF. The V and J genes are TRBV6-5 and TRBJ2-3; tentative D call: TRBD1 (6 bases). The CDR3 runs to 15 residues. Per germline, CDR1 MNHEY and CDR2 SVGAGI. V was pared by 2 bases and J by 11 bases, with 20 bases between.

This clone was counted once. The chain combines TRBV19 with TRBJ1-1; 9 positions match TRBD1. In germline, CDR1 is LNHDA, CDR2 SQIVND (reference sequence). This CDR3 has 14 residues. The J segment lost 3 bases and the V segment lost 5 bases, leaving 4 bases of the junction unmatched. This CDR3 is CASSEQGADTEAFF. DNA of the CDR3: TGTGCCAGTAGTGAACAGGGGGCCGACACTGAAGCTTTCTTT.